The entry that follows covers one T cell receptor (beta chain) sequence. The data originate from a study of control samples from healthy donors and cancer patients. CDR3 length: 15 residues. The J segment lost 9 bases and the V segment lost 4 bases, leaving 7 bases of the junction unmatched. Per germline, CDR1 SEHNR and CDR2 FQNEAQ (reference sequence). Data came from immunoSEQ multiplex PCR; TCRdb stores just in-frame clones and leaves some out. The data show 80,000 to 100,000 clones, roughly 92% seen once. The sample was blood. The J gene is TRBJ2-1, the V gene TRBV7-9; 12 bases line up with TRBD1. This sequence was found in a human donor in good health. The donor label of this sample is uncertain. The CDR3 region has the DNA TGTGCCAGCAGCTATCCGGGACAGGGGGCTTTTGAGCAGTTCTTC. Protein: CASSYPGQGAFEQFF.